This T cell receptor beta chain was observed in a study of T-cell reconstitution after alpha-beta-depleted transplantation in children. Findings and caveats of the study: Surviving recipient T cells and intrathymic progenitors accounted for some patients' high TCRbeta diversity at day 60. Reportedly, only several hundred clones from non-depleted graft cells drove alpha-beta T-cell counts at about two months. T-cell counts and diversity at one year post-transplant came mainly from newly produced T cells.

A library of TCRbeta sequences, prepared with unique molecular identifiers, was generated. TCRdb re-analysed the PCR reads in MiXCR, keeping a single row per CDR3 protein. The sample includes approximately 650,000 distinct CDR3 sequences, roughly 14% of them seen just once. In its sample, this clonotype was seen a few times. Its antigen is unidentified. V trimming: 7 bases; J trimming: 6 bases; junction bases outside the gene matches: 6. Germline CDR1 reads DFQATT; CDR2 reads SNEGSKA (reference sequence). The CDR3 loop spans 12 amino acids. The clonotype was recovered from a girl aged 2 to 10 with congenital amegakaryocytic thrombocytopenia, due to receive a stem cell transplant. The chain carries TRBV20-1 and TRBJ2-1, with 7 bases that match TRBD2. This specimen was PBMCs, taken before TCRalphabeta/CD19-depleted stem cell transplant. CDR3 loop: CSVRGGTNEQFF. CDR3 nucleotides: TGCAGTGTGCGGGGAGGGACCAATGAGCAGTTCTTC.